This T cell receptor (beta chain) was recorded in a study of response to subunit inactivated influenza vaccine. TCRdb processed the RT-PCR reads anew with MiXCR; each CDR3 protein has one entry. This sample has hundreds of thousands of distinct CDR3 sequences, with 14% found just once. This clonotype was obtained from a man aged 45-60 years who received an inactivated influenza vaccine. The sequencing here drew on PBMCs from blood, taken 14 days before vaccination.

The CDR3 protein is CSARALAGRFYEQYF. The CDR3 DNA sequence: TGCAGTGCTAGAGCACTAGCGGGACGGTTCTACGAGCAGTACTTC. The chain has TRBV20-1 and TRBJ2-7; 10 nucleotides align to TRBD2. J lost 3 bases, V lost 1 base, and 6 bases had no gene match. This CDR3 region has 15 residues. Germline loops: CDR1 DFQATT, CDR2 SNEGSKA (reference sequence).